Listed here are 21 T cell receptor beta chains from one sample, sequenced in a study of siplizumab effects on memory and regulatory T cells. Clones were sequenced by immunoSEQ multiplex PCR, and TCRdb holds only the in-frame ones, with some missing. The table includes about 100,000 clones, 91% detected once. Sequencing input: CD4+ T cells sorted from blood. The receptor source for this set is a human donor in good health.

V gene TRBV7-2 combines with J gene TRBJ2-5; TRBD1 agrees at 11 bases. With 4 bases clipped from V and 4 bases from J, the junction kept 8 bases outside the gene matches. The CDR3 spans 16 residues. The germline CDR1 and CDR2 sequences are SGHTA and FQGNSA. The DNA for the CDR3 is TGTGCCAGCAGCTCGTTACGGGACAGGGGGACAGAGACCCAGTACTTC. This gives the protein CASSSLRDRGTETQYF.

The chain uses TRBV7-8 and TRBJ1-2; a weak D match, TRBD1 (5 bases). The CDR3 is 15 residues long. Trimming took 0 bases from V and 4 from J, leaving 12 bases between them. Germline V gene sequence: CDR1 SGHVS, CDR2 FQNEAQ. The CDR3 spells CASSLAPREGYGYTF. The CDR3 coding sequence is TGTGCCAGCAGCTTAGCACCCAGGGAGGGCTATGGCTACACCTTC.

V usage is TRBV18 and J usage is TRBJ2-5, with TRBD1 matching over 9 bases. The V gene's germline CDR1 is KGHSH and CDR2 LQKENI. The CDR3 extends over 14 amino acids. Unmatched junction bases numbered 2, after V lost 4 bases and J lost 2 bases. The CDR3 region is CASSRGTGQETQYF. The CDR3 DNA is TGTGCCAGCTCACGAGGGACAGGGCAAGAGACCCAGTACTTC.

The chain is built from TRBV19 and TRBJ1-1, with D perhaps matching TRBD1 (5 bases). CDR1 LNHDA and CDR2 SQIVND come from the germline V gene (reference sequence). Trimming took off 1 base at V and 3 bases at J, with 12 bases between the two ends. There are 15 residues in the CDR3. This CDR3 reads CASSIGGVYDTEAFF. CDR3 coding DNA: TGTGCCAGTAGTATAGGGGGGGTGTACGACACTGAAGCTTTCTTT.

The V gene is TRBV6-6, the J gene TRBJ1-1, with no clear D. The CDR3 is 12 amino acids. Trimming shortened V by 6 bases and J by 3 bases, and 8 bases separated the two germline ends. Germline V CDR1 and CDR2: MNHNY, SVGAGI (reference sequence). CDR3 nucleotide sequence: TGTGCCAGCAGGGATGGGTACACTGAAGCTTTCTTT. It yields the protein CASRDGYTEAFF.

V usage is TRBV18 and J usage is TRBJ2-1, with 13 bases lining up with TRBD2. The CDR3 length is 16 residues. V lost 3 bases and J lost 2; bases outside the gene matches: 1. Germline CDR1 reads KGHSH; CDR2 reads LQKENI. The CDR3 region has the DNA TGTGCCAGCTCACCCGGGACTAGCGGGGCCTACAATGAGCAGTTCTTC. Amino acids: CASSPGTSGAYNEQFF.

The V gene is TRBV19, the J gene TRBJ1-1; no clear D. CDR1 and CDR2 from the germline V gene are LNHDA and SQIVND (reference sequence). CDR3 length: 14 amino acids. V gave up 5 bases and J gave up 0 bases, with 10 bases separating them. CDR3: CASSWQGMNTEAFF. CDR3 coding DNA: TGTGCCAGTAGTTGGCAAGGGATGAACACTGAAGCTTTCTTT.

This chain uses TRBV12-5 with TRBJ2-1; 8 bases agree with TRBD1. This CDR3 spans 13 amino acids. V lost 4 bases, J lost 8 bases, and 4 bases stayed unmatched. Germline CDR1 and CDR2: LGHNT and FRNRAP. This CDR3 is CASGSAGGYEQFF. The CDR3 DNA reads TGTGCTAGTGGTTCCGCAGGGGGCTATGAGCAGTTCTTC.

The V and J genes are TRBV6-6 and TRBJ1-2, with D possibly being TRBD1 (5 bases). CDR1 and CDR2 from the germline V gene are MNHNY and SVGAGI (reference sequence). CDR3 size: 11 residues. Trimming removed 5 bases at V and 8 bases at J, with 9 bases between. The CDR3 DNA sequence: TGTGCCAGCAGTGGGACTACAGGCTACACCTTC. Translated, it gives CASSGTTGYTF.

The J gene is TRBJ2-1, the V gene TRBV7-2; 9 positions agree with TRBD2. Unmatched junction bases numbered 7, after V lost 4 bases and J lost 6 bases. The CDR3 length is 15 residues. Per the germline V gene, CDR1 is SGHTA and CDR2 is FQGNSA. This chain's CDR3 is CASSSAERGVNEQFF. CDR3 DNA sequence: TGTGCCAGCAGCTCCGCTGAGCGGGGGGTCAATGAGCAGTTCTTC.

The chain has TRBV2 and TRBJ1-5; weak D call: TRBD1 (5 bases). Germline CDR1 is SNHLY and CDR2 is FYNNEI. V shed 5 bases and J shed 3 bases, with 11 bases lying between them. The CDR3 extends over 14 amino acids. Written as DNA, the CDR3 is TGTGCCAGCAGTTGGGGAGGGGACAATCAGCCCCAGCATTTT. Its translation is CASSWGGDNQPQHF.

The chain has TRBV7-6 and TRBJ2-1, with D hard to call. Trimming removed 3 bases from V and 9 bases from J, with 6 bases in between. The germline gives CDR1 SGHVS, CDR2 FNYEAQ. CDR3 length: 11 amino acids. The CDR3 is CASSFFSEQFF. CDR3 DNA sequence: TGTGCCAGCAGCTTTTTCAGTGAGCAGTTCTTC.

The CDR3 DNA follows: TGTGCCACCGAGCGGGGCAACAATGAGCAGTTCTTC. Protein product: CATERGNNEQFF. This chain connects TRBV2 to TRBJ2-1; TRBD2 agrees at 7 bases. Germline V gene sequence: CDR1 SNHLY, CDR2 FYNNEI. J gave up 5 bases and V 10 bases, and 5 bases lay outside the gene matches. This CDR3 has 12 residues.

The rearrangement joins TRBV7-6 to TRBJ1-4; D is undetermined. CDR3 size: 16 residues. Germline-derived CDR1 and CDR2 are SGHVS and FNYEAQ. V was trimmed by 1 base and J by 5 bases, leaving 14 bases between them. CDR3 DNA: TGTGCCAGCAGCTTAGGCTCGGTCCGCTTAAATGAAAAACTGTTTTTT. This sequence encodes CASSLGSVRLNEKLFF.

V gene TRBV29-1 combines with J gene TRBJ2-5; TRBD1 agrees at 10 bases. With V trimmed by 8 bases and J by 4 bases, 10 bases remained unmatched. This CDR3 region has 14 residues. Germline V gene lookup returns CDR1 SQVTM and CDR2 ANQGSEA. CDR3 nucleotides: TGCAGCACTAGACAGGGGGCGCTCCCAGAGACCCAGTACTTC. Protein: CSTRQGALPETQYF.

This clone was detected once. The chain couples TRBV11-2 to TRBJ2-1; 10 positions agree with TRBD1. Germline V gene data show CDR1 as SGHAT and CDR2 as FQNNGV. J was trimmed by 9 bases and V by 4 bases; bases with no gene match: 9. The CDR3 length is 15 residues. This CDR3 is CASSSYRDRGREQFF. CDR3 DNA: TGTGCCAGCAGCTCGTACCGGGACAGGGGTCGTGAGCAGTTCTTC.

The chain employs TRBV9 and TRBJ1-2; TRBD1 aligns across 7 bases. In germline, CDR1 is SGDLS, CDR2 YYNGEE. Losses at the gene ends were 3 bases for V and 5 bases for J; bases not matched to a gene: 4. The CDR3 totals 13 residues. The DNA for the CDR3 is TGTGCCAGCAGCGAACAGACAGGGTATGGCTACACCTTC. It yields the protein CASSEQTGYGYTF.

J is TRBJ1-3 and V is TRBV19; D remains ambiguous. Trimming cost V 7 bases and J 0 bases, with 13 bases left between them. The germline V gene has CDR1 LNHDA and CDR2 SQIVND (reference sequence). There are 15 residues in the CDR3. The CDR3 loop reads CASTFRAHSGNTIYF. CDR3 nucleotide sequence: TGTGCCAGTACTTTCCGGGCCCACTCTGGAAACACCATATATTTT.

J is TRBJ1-5 and V is TRBV19; 7 nucleotides align to TRBD1. The CDR3 length is 16 residues. After removal of 4 bases from V and 4 bases from J, the junction contained 10 bases not matched to a gene. Germline V CDR1 and CDR2: LNHDA, SQIVND (reference sequence). In DNA, the CDR3 is TGTGCCAGTAGTACGAAAACAGGGGCAGGTAATCAGCCCCAGCATTTT. Translating gives CASSTKTGAGNQPQHF. Filled out from reference TRBV19 and TRBJ1-5, the complete variable domain reads DGGITQSPKYLFRKEGQNVTLSCEQNLNHDAMYWYRQDPGQGLRLIYYSQIVNDFQKGDIAEGYSVSREKKESFPLTVTSAQKNPTAFYLCASSTKTGAGNQPQHFGDGTRLSIL.

This rearrangement joins TRBV7-3 to TRBJ2-7; 8 bases fit TRBD1. This CDR3 has 15 residues. Germline V gene lookup returns CDR1 SGHTA and CDR2 FQGTGA. J lost 0 bases, V lost 5 bases, and 6 bases had no gene match. The DNA for the CDR3 is TGTGCCAGCAGCCTTGGGACAGGAGCCTCCTACGAGCAGTACTTC. Its translation: CASSLGTGASYEQYF.

CDR3 DNA: TGTGCCAGCAGTCGGGCCAGTGGCGACACTGAAGCTTTCTTT. The encoded protein is CASSRASGDTEAFF. This sequence joins TRBV28 and TRBJ1-1, with no clear D. CDR1 and CDR2 from the germline V gene are MDHEN and SYDVKM. The CDR3 loop spans 14 amino acids. The V end lost 5 bases, the J end lost 3 bases, and 13 bases lay between the germline ends.